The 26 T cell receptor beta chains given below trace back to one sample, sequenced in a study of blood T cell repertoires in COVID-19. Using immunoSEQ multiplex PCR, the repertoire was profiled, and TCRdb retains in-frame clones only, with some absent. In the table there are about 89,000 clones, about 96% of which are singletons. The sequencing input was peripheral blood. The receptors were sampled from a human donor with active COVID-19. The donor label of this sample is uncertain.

In nucleotides, the CDR3 is TGTGCCAGCAAGTACCGGACAGAAAAGGATGAGCAGTTCTTC. Its translation: CASKYRTEKDEQFF. The chain recombines TRBV6-1 with TRBJ2-1; tentative D call: TRBD1 (6 bases). The CDR3 covers 14 residues. Between the trimmed V and J ends, which lost 7 bases and 8 bases, there was a span of 18 bases. From germline, CDR1 is MNHNS and CDR2 SASEGT.

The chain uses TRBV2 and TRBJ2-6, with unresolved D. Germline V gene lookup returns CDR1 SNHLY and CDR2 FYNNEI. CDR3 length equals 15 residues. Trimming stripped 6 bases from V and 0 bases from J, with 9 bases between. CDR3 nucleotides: TGTGCCAGCAGCCGAAGTAGCTCTGGGGCCAACGTCCTGACTTTC. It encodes CASSRSSSGANVLTF. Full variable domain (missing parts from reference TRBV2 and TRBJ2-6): EPEVTQTPSHQVTQMGQEVILRCVPISNHLYFYWYRQILGQKVEFLVSFYNNEISEKSEIFDDQFSVERPDGSNFTLKIRSTKLEDSAMYFCASSRSSSGANVLTFGAGSRLTVL.

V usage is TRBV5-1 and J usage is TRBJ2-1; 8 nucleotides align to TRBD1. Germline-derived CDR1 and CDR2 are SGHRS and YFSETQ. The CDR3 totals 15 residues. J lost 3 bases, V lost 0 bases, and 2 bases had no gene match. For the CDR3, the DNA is TGCGCCAGCAGCTTGGACAGGGGGAACTACAATGAGCAGTTCTTC. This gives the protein CASSLDRGNYNEQFF. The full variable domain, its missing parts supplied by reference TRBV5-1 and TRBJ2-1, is KAGVTQTPRYLIKTRGQQVTLSCSPISGHRSVSWYQQTPGQGLQFLFEYFSETQRNKGNFPGRFSGRQFSNSRSEMNVSTLELGDSALYLCASSLDRGNYNEQFFGPGTRLTVL.

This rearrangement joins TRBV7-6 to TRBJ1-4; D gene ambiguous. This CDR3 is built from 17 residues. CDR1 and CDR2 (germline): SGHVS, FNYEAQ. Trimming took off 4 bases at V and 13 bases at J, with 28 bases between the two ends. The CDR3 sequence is CASSSSKSVLGLGRLFF. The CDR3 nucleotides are TGTGCCAGCAGCTCTTCCAAGTCTGTTCTTGGCCTAGGTAGACTGTTTTTT. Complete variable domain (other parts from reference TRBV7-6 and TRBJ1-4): GAGVSQSPRYKVTKRGQDVALRCDPISGHVSLYWYRQALGQGPEFLTYFNYEAQQDKSGLPNDRFSAERPEGSISTLTIQRTEQRDSAMYRCASSSSKSVLGLGRLFFGSGTQLSVL.

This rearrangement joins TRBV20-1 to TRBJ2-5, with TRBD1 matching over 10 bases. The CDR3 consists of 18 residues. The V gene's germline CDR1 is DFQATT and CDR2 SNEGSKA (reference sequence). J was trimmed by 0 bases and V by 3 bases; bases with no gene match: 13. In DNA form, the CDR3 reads TGCAGTGCTAGTAAATTGACAGGGGGCCCGCGGAACCAAGAGACCCAGTACTTC. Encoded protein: CSASKLTGGPRNQETQYF.

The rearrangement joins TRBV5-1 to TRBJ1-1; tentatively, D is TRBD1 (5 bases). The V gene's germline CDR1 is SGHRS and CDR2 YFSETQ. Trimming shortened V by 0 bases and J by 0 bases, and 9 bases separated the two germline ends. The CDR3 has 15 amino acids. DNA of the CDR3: TGCGCCAGCAGCTTGGTCGGGGGTATGAACACTGAAGCTTTCTTT. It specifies CASSLVGGMNTEAFF.

CDR3 DNA: TGTGCCAGCAGCTTTCTAGTCGGTGGGAGTGCGAATGAGCAGTTCTTC. Residues: CASSFLVGGSANEQFF. The chain combines TRBV7-8 with TRBJ2-1; possibly TRBD2 for D (5 bases). Germline CDR1 is SGHVS and CDR2 is FQNEAQ. The CDR3 is made up of 16 amino acids. Deletions cut 3 bases from V and 7 bases from J, with 19 bases between.

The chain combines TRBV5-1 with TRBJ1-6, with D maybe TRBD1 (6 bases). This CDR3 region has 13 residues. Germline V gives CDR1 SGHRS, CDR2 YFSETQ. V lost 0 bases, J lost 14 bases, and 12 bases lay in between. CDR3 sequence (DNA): TGCGCCAGCAGCTTGGCCGGGACACCAGCCCTCCACTTT. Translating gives CASSLAGTPALHF. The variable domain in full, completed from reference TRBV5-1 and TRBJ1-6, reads KAGVTQTPRYLIKTRGQQVTLSCSPISGHRSVSWYQQTPGQGLQFLFEYFSETQRNKGNFPGRFSGRQFSNSRSEMNVSTLELGDSALYLCASSLAGTPALHFGNGTRLTVT.

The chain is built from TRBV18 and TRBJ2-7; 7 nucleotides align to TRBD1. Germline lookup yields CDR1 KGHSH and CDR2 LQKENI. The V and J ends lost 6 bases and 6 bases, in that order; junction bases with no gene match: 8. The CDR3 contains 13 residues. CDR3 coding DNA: TGTGCCAGCTCGACAGGGATTGCAGCCGAGCAGTACTTC. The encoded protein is CASSTGIAAEQYF. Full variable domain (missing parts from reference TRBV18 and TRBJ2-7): NAGVMQNPRHLVRRRGQEARLRCSPMKGHSHVYWYRQLPEEGLKFMVYLQKENIIDESGMPKERFSAEFPKEGPSILRIQQVVRGDSAAYFCASSTGIAAEQYFGPGTRLTVT.

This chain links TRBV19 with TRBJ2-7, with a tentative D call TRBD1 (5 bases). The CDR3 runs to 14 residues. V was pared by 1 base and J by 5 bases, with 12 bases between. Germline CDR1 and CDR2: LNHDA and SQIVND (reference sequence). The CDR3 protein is CASSIVGQGDEQYF. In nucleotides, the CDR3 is TGTGCCAGTAGTATAGTAGGCCAGGGCGACGAGCAGTACTTC.

The CDR3 DNA sequence: TGTGCCAGCAGTTTTCCTGGCAGGGGGCGAGAGACCCAGTACTTC. Amino acids: CASSFPGRGRETQYF. The rearrangement uses TRBV28 and TRBJ2-5; 8 bases map to TRBD1. There are 15 residues in the CDR3. Per the germline V gene, CDR1 is MDHEN and CDR2 is SYDVKM. V gave up 3 bases and J gave up 4 bases; unmatched junction bases: 7.

The CDR3 loop is CASSGSLLAGGPNEQFF. Here the CDR3 DNA reads TGTGCCAGCAGTGGTAGCCTCCTAGCGGGAGGGCCCAATGAGCAGTTCTTC. The chain is built from TRBV6-1 and TRBJ2-1; TRBD2 matches 12 bases. The CDR3 is 17 amino acids. Trimming at V came to 4 bases and at J to 6 bases, leaving 10 bases not matched to a gene. CDR1 and CDR2 (germline): MNHNS, SASEGT.

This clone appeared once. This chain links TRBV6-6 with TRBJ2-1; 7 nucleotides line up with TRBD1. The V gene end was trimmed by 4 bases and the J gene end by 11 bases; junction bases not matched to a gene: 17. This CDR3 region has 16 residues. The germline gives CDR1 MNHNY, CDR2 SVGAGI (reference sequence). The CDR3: CASSSRDRTLPRQQFF. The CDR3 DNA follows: TGTGCCAGCAGTTCCCGGGACAGAACCCTACCCCGGCAGCAGTTCTTC.

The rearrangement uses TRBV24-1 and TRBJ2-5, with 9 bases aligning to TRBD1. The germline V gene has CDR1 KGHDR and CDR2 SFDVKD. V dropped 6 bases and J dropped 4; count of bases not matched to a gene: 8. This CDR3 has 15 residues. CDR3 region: CATSPEQGAGETQYF. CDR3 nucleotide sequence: TGTGCCACCAGTCCGGAACAGGGGGCGGGAGAGACCCAGTACTTC.

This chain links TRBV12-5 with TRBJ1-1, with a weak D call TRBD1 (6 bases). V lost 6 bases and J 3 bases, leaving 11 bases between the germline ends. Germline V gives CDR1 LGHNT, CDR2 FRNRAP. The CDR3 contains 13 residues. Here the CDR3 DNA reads TGTGCTAGTGGCAGGGACACGGACACTGAAGCTTTCTTT. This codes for CASGRDTDTEAFF.

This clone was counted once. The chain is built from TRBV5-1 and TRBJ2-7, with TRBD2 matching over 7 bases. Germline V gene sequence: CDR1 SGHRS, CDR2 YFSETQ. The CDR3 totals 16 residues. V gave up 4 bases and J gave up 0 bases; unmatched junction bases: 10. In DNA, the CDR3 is TGCGCCAGCAGCAGAATTAGCGGGTCTCCCTCCTACGAGCAGTACTTC. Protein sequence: CASSRISGSPSYEQYF.

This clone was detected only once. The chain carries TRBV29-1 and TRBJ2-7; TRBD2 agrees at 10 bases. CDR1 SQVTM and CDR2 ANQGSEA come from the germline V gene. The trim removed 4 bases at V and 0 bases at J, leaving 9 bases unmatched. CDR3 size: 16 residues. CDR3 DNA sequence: TGCAGCGTTGTTATAGCGGGAGGCATCAGCTCCTACGAGCAGTACTTC. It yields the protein CSVVIAGGISSYEQYF.

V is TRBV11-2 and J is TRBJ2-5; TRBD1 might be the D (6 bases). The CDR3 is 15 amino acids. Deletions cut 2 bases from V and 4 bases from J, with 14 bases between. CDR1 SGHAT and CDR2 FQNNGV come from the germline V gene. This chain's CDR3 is CASSLFARGIETQYF. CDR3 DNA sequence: TGTGCCAGCAGCTTATTCGCCAGGGGCATAGAGACCCAGTACTTC. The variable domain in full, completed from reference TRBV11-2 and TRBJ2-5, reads EAGVAQSPRYKIIEKRQSVAFWCNPISGHATLYWYQQILGQGPKLLIQFQNNGVVDDSQLPKDRFSAERLKGVDSTLKIQPAKLEDSAVYLCASSLFARGIETQYFGPGTRLLVL.

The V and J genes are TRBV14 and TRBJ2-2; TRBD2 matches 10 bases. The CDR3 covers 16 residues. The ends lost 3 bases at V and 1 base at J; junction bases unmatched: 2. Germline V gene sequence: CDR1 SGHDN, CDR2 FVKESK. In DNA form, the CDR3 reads TGTGCCAGCAGCCACGGGACTAGCGTGAACACCGGGGAGCTGTTTTTT. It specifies CASSHGTSVNTGELFF.

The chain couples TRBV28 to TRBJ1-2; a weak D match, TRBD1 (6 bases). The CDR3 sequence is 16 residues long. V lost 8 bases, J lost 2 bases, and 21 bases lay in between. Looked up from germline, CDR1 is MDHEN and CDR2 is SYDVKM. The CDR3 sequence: CASLPTPQGENYGYTF. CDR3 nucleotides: TGTGCCAGCCTACCCACTCCACAGGGCGAGAACTATGGCTACACCTTC.

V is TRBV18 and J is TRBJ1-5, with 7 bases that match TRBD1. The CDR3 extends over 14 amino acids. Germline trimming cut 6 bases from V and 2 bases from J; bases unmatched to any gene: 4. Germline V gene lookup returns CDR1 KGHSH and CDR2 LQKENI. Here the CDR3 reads CASSEQGRNQPQHF. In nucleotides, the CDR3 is TGTGCCAGCTCGGAACAGGGGCGCAATCAGCCCCAGCATTTT.

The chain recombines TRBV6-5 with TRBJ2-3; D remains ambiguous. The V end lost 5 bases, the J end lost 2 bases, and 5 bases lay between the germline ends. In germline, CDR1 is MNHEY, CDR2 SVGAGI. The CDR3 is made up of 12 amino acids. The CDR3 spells CASSRVTDTQYF. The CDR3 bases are TGTGCCAGCAGTCGGGTCACAGATACGCAGTATTTT.

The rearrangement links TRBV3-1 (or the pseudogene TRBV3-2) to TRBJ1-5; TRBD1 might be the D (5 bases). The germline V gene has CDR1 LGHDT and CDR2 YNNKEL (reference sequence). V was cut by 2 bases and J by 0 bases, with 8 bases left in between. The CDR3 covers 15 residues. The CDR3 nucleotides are TGTGCCAGCAGCCAAAGGGGCATTAGCAATCAGCCCCAGCATTTT. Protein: CASSQRGISNQPQHF.

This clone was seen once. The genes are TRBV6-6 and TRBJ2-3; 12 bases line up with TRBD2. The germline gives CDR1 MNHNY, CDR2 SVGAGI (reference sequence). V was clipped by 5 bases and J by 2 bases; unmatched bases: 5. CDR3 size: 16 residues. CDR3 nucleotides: TGTGCCAGCAGTAGGACTAGCGGGACTGCCACAGATACGCAGTATTTT. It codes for CASSRTSGTATDTQYF.

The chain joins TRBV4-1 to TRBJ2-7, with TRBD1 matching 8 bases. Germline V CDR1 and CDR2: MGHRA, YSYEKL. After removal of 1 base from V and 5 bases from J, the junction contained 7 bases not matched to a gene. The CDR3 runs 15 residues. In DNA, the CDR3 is TGCGCCAGCAGCCAAGTGGCAGGGGGCATGAACGAGCAGTACTTC. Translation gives CASSQVAGGMNEQYF.

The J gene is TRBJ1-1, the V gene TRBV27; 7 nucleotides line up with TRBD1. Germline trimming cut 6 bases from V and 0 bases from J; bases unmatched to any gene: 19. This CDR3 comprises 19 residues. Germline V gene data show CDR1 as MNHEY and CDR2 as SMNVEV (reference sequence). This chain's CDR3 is CASSFRPQTGSGMNTEAFF. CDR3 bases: TGTGCCAGCAGCTTCCGGCCCCAGACAGGGAGCGGAATGAACACTGAAGCTTTCTTT.